Presented here are 20 T cell receptor beta chains from one specimen sequenced in a study of T cell responses to AZD1222 COVID-19 vaccine. Using immunoSEQ multiplex PCR, the repertoire was profiled, and TCRdb retains in-frame clones only, with some absent. This table has 99,000 or so clones, about nine tenths appearing once. Sequenced material: peripheral blood, taken on day 0 of AZD1222 vaccination. These receptors all stem from an adult in good health.

The V and J genes are TRBV30 and TRBJ2-5, with D possibly TRBD1 on 6 matching bases. The CDR3 is 13 amino acids. The V and J ends lost 4 bases and 4 bases respectively, with 13 bases between them. Germline CDR1 is GTSNPN and CDR2 is SVGIG (reference sequence). The CDR3 sequence: CAWNLGAGETQYF. The DNA for the CDR3 is TGTGCCTGGAATTTGGGGGCCGGAGAGACCCAGTACTTC.

This chain connects TRBV5-1 to TRBJ1-1, with 7 bases matching TRBD1. This CDR3 is 14 amino acids long. Germline V gene sequence: CDR1 SGHRS, CDR2 YFSETQ. J was trimmed by 5 bases and V by 4 bases; bases with no gene match: 8. The CDR3 is CASSLTGAGTEAFF. The CDR3, as DNA: TGCGCCAGCAGCCTTACAGGGGCGGGGACTGAAGCTTTCTTT. Looking up the rest from reference TRBV5-1 and TRBJ1-1 gives the full variable domain: KAGVTQTPRYLIKTRGQQVTLSCSPISGHRSVSWYQQTPGQGLQFLFEYFSETQRNKGNFPGRFSGRQFSNSRSEMNVSTLELGDSALYLCASSLTGAGTEAFFGQGTRLTVV.

V is TRBV13 and J is TRBJ2-3; D is possibly TRBD2 (6 bases). This CDR3 has 16 amino acids. Looked up from germline, CDR1 is PRHDT and CDR2 is FYEKMQ (reference sequence). V gave up 1 base and J gave up 0 bases, with 11 bases separating them. In DNA form, the CDR3 reads TGTGCCAGCAGCTTAGTGGCGGGACTGAGCACAGATACGCAGTATTTT. It specifies CASSLVAGLSTDTQYF. The complete variable domain, with remaining parts taken from reference TRBV13 and TRBJ2-3, reads AAGVIQSPRHLIKEKRETATLKCYPIPRHDTVYWYQQGPGQDPQFLISFYEKMQSDKGSIPDRFSAQQFSDYHSELNMSSLELGDSALYFCASSLVAGLSTDTQYFGPGTRLTVL.

The chain employs TRBV3-1 (or the pseudogene TRBV3-2) and TRBJ2-3; perhaps TRBD2 as D (6 bases). Trimming shortened V by 5 bases and J by 7 bases, and 22 bases separated the two germline ends. The CDR3 covers 16 residues. Germline CDR1 is LGHDT and CDR2 is YNNKEL (reference sequence). Here the CDR3 DNA reads TGTGCCAGCAGCTTGTCAGCGGGCGTTCTTGGCCATACGCAGTATTTT. This gives the protein CASSLSAGVLGHTQYF.

The chain is built from TRBV27 and TRBJ2-1, with TRBD2 identical over 8 bases. The CDR3 is made up of 14 amino acids. The germline V gene encodes CDR1 MNHEY and CDR2 SMNVEV (reference sequence). V dropped 5 bases and J dropped 2; count of bases not matched to a gene: 2. CDR3 in DNA: TGTGCCAGCAGTCGGGGGGGCGCCTACAATGAGCAGTTCTTC. Protein sequence: CASSRGGAYNEQFF.

The J gene is TRBJ1-1, the V gene TRBV21-1; the table's D call, TRBD1, has no DNA check behind it. TRBV21-1 is described as a pseudogene. CDR3 length equals 18 residues. CDR3 in DNA: TGTGCCAGCAGGACATCGGGGACAGTCCCCTTTTGGAACGCTGAAGCTTTCTTT. As protein: CASRTSGTVPFWNAEAFF.

The chain carries TRBV9 and TRBJ1-5, with D tentatively TRBD1 (6 bases). The CDR3 extends over 14 amino acids. The V gene lost 0 bases and the J gene lost 7 bases, with 11 bases spanning the gap. CDR1 and CDR2 from the germline V gene are SGDLS and YYNGEE. In DNA form, the CDR3 reads TGTGCCAGCAGCGTAGGATCACAGGGACAGCCCCAGCATTTT. This codes for CASSVGSQGQPQHF.

This chain uses TRBV7-8 with TRBJ2-7, with 7 positions matching TRBD1. J lost 2 bases, V lost 5 bases, and 6 bases had no gene match. Germline CDR1 is SGHVS and CDR2 is FQNEAQ. CDR3 length: 14 residues. CDR3 in DNA: TGTGCCAGCAGCATCCGGACAGGTCCCTACGAGCAGTACTTC. Translating it yields CASSIRTGPYEQYF.

The V and J genes are TRBV4-1 and TRBJ1-1; D uncertain. V was cut by 4 bases and J by 5 bases, with 20 bases left in between. The CDR3 is 16 residues long. Germline V lookup: CDR1 MGHRA, CDR2 YSYEKL. The CDR3 is CASSPGTEGTRTEAFF. CDR3 sequence (DNA): TGCGCCAGCAGCCCCGGTACCGAAGGAACGAGGACTGAAGCTTTCTTT.

This sequence joins TRBV7-9 and TRBJ1-1, with no clear D. The V and J ends lost 5 bases and 3 bases respectively, with 7 bases between them. The CDR3 spans 12 residues. Germline-derived CDR1 and CDR2 are SEHNR and FQNEAQ (reference sequence). The DNA for the CDR3 is TGTGCCAGCAGCCCCGGTCACACTGAAGCTTTCTTT. It specifies CASSPGHTEAFF.

The chain uses TRBV10-3 and TRBJ2-3; D assignment may be TRBD1 or TRBD2 (6 bases each). The V end lost 6 bases, the J end lost 2 bases, and 15 bases lay between the germline ends. The CDR3 loop spans 15 amino acids. Germline loops: CDR1 ENHRY, CDR2 SYGVKD. The CDR3 loop is CAIRETRGHTDTQYF. CDR3 sequence (DNA): TGTGCCATCAGGGAAACTCGGGGGCACACAGATACGCAGTATTTT.

The chain links TRBV5-6 to TRBJ2-7; D not resolved. Germline V CDR1 and CDR2: SGHDT, YYEEEE. V was shortened by 1 base and J by 6 bases, with 14 bases between the two germline ends. The CDR3 contains 14 residues. The CDR3 spells CASSLSGLDREQYF. The CDR3 region has the DNA TGTGCCAGCAGCTTGTCCGGCCTCGACCGCGAGCAGTACTTC.

This chain uses TRBV7-7 with TRBJ2-7, with TRBD1 matching over 10 bases. The CDR3 runs to 13 residues. CDR1 is SSHAT and CDR2 is FNYEAQ in the germline V gene (reference sequence). Trimming took 5 bases from V and 5 from J; bases not matched to a gene: 3. The CDR3 spells CASSLGQGNEQYF. For the CDR3, the DNA is TGTGCCAGCAGCCTGGGACAGGGGAACGAGCAGTACTTC.

The chain combines TRBV18 with TRBJ1-4; D call uncertain. CDR1 is KGHSH and CDR2 is LQKENI in the germline V gene. The length of the CDR3 is 16 residues. V lost 3 bases and J 8 bases, leaving 19 bases between the germline ends. CDR3 DNA sequence: TGTGCCAGCTCACCCATGAATGGGATAGGAGCGGAAAAACTGTTTTTT. This sequence encodes CASSPMNGIGAEKLFF.

Concerning this clone: Compared with germline, one end of the junction differs, possibly owing to a read error. As DNA, the CDR3 is TGTGCCAGCAGCGAAGGAGTCCAGGGACCTAATGAAAAACTGTTTTTT. Translating gives CASSEGVQGPNEKLFF. The J gene is TRBJ1-4, the V gene TRBV6-1; D perhaps matches TRBD1 (5 bases). Germline V gene lookup returns CDR1 MNHNS and CDR2 SASEGT. The length of the CDR3 is 16 residues.

The chain is built from TRBV7-9 and TRBJ1-1; TRBD1 might be the D (6 bases). V lost 2 bases to trimming and J lost 8 bases, with 18 bases between them. This CDR3 is built from 15 residues. Germline V CDR1 and CDR2: SEHNR, FQNEAQ (reference sequence). The CDR3 loop reads CASSLNHYRAVEAFF. DNA for the CDR3: TGTGCCAGCAGCTTAAATCATTACAGGGCTGTGGAAGCTTTCTTT. The complete variable domain, with remaining parts taken from reference TRBV7-9 and TRBJ1-1, reads DTGVSQNPRHKITKRGQNVTFRCDPISEHNRLYWYRQTLGQGPEFLTYFQNEAQLEKSRLLSDRFSAERPKGSFSTLEIQRTEQGDSAMYLCASSLNHYRAVEAFFGQGTRLTVV.

The CDR3 DNA reads TGCGCCAGCAGCCAAGGGCAGGGGGCTAATACCGGGGAGCTGTTTTTT. Amino acids: CASSQGQGANTGELFF. This rearrangement joins TRBV4-1 to TRBJ2-2; TRBD1 matches at 8 bases. Per the germline V gene, CDR1 is MGHRA and CDR2 is YSYEKL. Germline trimming cut 1 base from V and 5 bases from J; bases unmatched to any gene: 6. The length of the CDR3 is 16 residues.

The V and J genes are TRBV11-3 and TRBJ1-1, with unresolved D. Germline V gives CDR1 SGHNT, CDR2 YENEEA. This CDR3 contains 13 residues. With 3 bases removed from V and 1 base from J, the gap between germline ends came to 6 bases. The CDR3 loop is CASSLVRNTEAFF. For the CDR3, the DNA is TGTGCCAGCAGCTTGGTGAGGAACACTGAAGCTTTCTTT. The entire variable domain, with the rest obtained from reference TRBV11-3 and TRBJ1-1, is as follows: EAGVVQSPRYKIIEKKQPVAFWCNPISGHNTLYWYLQNLGQGPELLIRYENEEAVDDSQLPKDRFSAERLKGVDSTLKIQPAELGDSAVYLCASSLVRNTEAFFGQGTRLTVV.

In this sample, this clone turned up a few times. The chain is built from TRBV14 and TRBJ2-3; the D is unclear. V was clipped by 3 bases and J by 4 bases, with 14 bases between them. This CDR3 comprises 15 residues. Germline assignment: CDR1 SGHDN and CDR2 FVKESK. The CDR3 spells CASSQGRPSADTQYF. DNA for the CDR3: TGTGCCAGCAGCCAGGGTCGGCCATCCGCAGATACGCAGTATTTT.

Concerning this clone itself: Since a much larger clone is just one base distant, this may be a read error. This rearrangement joins TRBV7-3 to TRBJ1-1; TRBD1 aligns across 8 bases. The CDR3 is 14 residues long. From germline, CDR1 is SGHTA and CDR2 FQGTGA. The V gene end was trimmed by 4 bases and the J gene end by 0 bases; junction bases not matched to a gene: 1. In DNA form, the CDR3 reads TGTGCCAGCAGCTCGACAGGGGTGAACACTGAAGCTTTCTTT. It codes for CASSSTGVNTEAFF. The whole variable domain, remainder taken from reference TRBV7-3 and TRBJ1-1, is GAGVSQTPSNKVTEKGKYVELRCDPISGHTALYWYRQSLGQGPEFLIYFQGTGAADDSGLPNDRFFAVRPEGSVSTLKIQRTERGDSAVYLCASSSTGVNTEAFFGQGTRLTVV.